This paragraph covers one T cell receptor beta chain sequence. Its antigen has not been determined. No quality values exist for individual bases; no much larger clone is one base distant. The immunoSEQ Assay, a bias-controlled multiplex PCR, was used to amplify TCRbeta CDR3 regions from genomic DNA. The authors processed their data as follows. Nucleated cell counts per sample were estimated from amplification of reference gene primers within the assay. Sequence reads were collapsed and filtered to measure the absolute abundance of every unique TCRbeta CDR3 rearrangement. For each sample, productive Simpson clonality was calculated by taking the square root of Simpson's diversity index across productive rearrangements. In TCRdb, the immuneACCESS table is reduced to in-frame sequences with V and J assigned. These tables do not hold every clone; where another copy was compared, an unresolved V gene accounts for under half, and the others remain unexplained. D and trimming come from the DNA, and the V and J calls and clone size come from that table. In all, the sample holds approximately 260,000 clones, and approximately 86% of those were seen once. Approximately 5% of the sample lies in the top ten.

Each collaborating institution followed its own protocols to collect whole blood in K2EDTA tubes. For TCRbeta analysis, collaborators shipped samples in one of three forms: frozen whole blood, isolated PBMCs, or DNA extracted from either of those sample types. From the germline V gene, CDR1 is SNHLY and CDR2 is FYNNEI. Trimming removed 6 bases from V and 1 base from J, leaving 16 bases between the germline ends. The cysteine opens and the phenylalanine closes a CDR3 of 15 amino acids. Just the 45-base CDR3 DNA is kept, in frame starting at base 1. The data were taken from a study of blood T cell repertoires in COVID-19 (dated by TCRdb to 2020 to 2021). With regard to the full study: The collaborator samples originated in the United States, Italy and Spain and spanned the acute and convalescent phases of COVID-19. The material from the prospective study consisted of cDNA or gDNA derived from T cells, B-cell-depleted T cells, or PBMCs. Deeply sampled blood TCRbeta repertoires from subjects exposed to, actively infected with, or recovered from COVID-19 were included in the dataset. The repertoires were released in a freely available public database intended as a resource for research on the immune response to SARS-CoV-2. The samples were drawn from two sources: the first 160 participants of the ongoing ImmuneRACE study, and over 950 subjects contributed by 6 global collaborators. The sample metadata nearly always contained a de-identified subject ID, COVID-19 status, age in years and sex. Where available, HLA class I and class II types were taken from metadata supplied by the sample provider and were not determined by assay-based typing. Overall study results and their limits: Clinical and demographic metadata were provided uncurated, with the amount varying by source and participant.

The origin of this receptor is a woman aged 80 or over with active or convalescent COVID-19. Recombination joined TRBV2 with TRBJ2-7; TRBD1 could be the D gene, as 6 bases match. Sequenced input: peripheral blood. This receptor carries the CDR3 CASRKEQGSSYEQYF. The base sequence is TGTGCCAGCAGGAAGGAACAGGGATCATCCTACGAGCAGTACTTC.